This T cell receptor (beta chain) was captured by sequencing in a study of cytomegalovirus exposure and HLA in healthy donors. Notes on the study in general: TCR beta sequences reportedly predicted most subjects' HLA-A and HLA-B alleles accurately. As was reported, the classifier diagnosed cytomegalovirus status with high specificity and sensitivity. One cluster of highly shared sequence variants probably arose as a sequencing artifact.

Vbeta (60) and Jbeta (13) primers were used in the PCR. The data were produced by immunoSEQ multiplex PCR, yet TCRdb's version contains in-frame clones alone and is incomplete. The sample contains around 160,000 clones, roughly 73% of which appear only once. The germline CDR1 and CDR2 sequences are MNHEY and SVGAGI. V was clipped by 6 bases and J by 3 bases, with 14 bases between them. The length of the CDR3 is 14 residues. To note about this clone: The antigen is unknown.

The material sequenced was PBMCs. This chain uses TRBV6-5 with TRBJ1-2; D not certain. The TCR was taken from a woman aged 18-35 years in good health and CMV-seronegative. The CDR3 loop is CASRHPDSDYGYTF. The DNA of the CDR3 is TGTGCCAGCAGGCACCCGGACTCCGACTATGGCTACACCTTC.